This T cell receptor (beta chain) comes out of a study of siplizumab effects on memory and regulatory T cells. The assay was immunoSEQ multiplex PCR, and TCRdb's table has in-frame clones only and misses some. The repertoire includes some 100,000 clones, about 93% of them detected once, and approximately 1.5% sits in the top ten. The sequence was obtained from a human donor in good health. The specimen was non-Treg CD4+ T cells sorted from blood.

The DNA for the CDR3 is TGTGCCAGCAGTACTAGCTACAACAATGAGCAGTTCTTC. Encoded protein: CASSTSYNNEQFF. The rearrangement joins TRBV6-6 to TRBJ2-1, with a possible D match to TRBD2 (6 bases). V dropped 5 bases and J dropped 5 bases, with 10 bases sitting between them. The germline V gene encodes CDR1 MNHNY and CDR2 SVGAGI (reference sequence). The CDR3 length is 13 residues.